These 28 T cell receptor beta chains came from one sample sequenced in a study of technical replicates of blood from a few donors. Measured with immunoSEQ multiplex PCR; TCRdb has only the in-frame clones, and not every one. Of about 82,000 clones in the sample, about 93% are singletons; the top ten hold approximately 0.42%. The sequenced sample was T cells isolated from PBMCs. The receptors here all came from a human donor in good health.

This rearrangement joins TRBV5-4 to TRBJ1-2; D is ambiguous. Trimming took 4 bases from V and 8 from J, leaving 15 bases between them. This CDR3 spans 13 amino acids. Per germline, CDR1 SGHNT and CDR2 YYREEE (reference sequence). The CDR3 DNA sequence: TGTGCCAGCAGCCGTTGGGAGGTCGACGGCTACACCTTC. Translation: CASSRWEVDGYTF.

The chain uses TRBV29-1 and TRBJ2-7, with a weak D call TRBD2 (6 bases). Trimming pared 4 bases from V and 5 bases from J, leaving 15 bases between. This CDR3 is built from 13 residues. The germline gives CDR1 SQVTM, CDR2 ANQGSEA. The DNA for the CDR3 is TGCAGCGTTGGATGGCGGGATCACAACGAGCAGTACTTC. Translated: CSVGWRDHNEQYF.

This clone occurred once. This chain links TRBV6-5 with TRBJ2-1; 11 bases are shared with TRBD2. From germline, CDR1 is MNHEY and CDR2 SVGAGI. V was pared by 6 bases and J by 7 bases, with 8 bases of the junction left unmatched. This CDR3 comprises 15 residues. The CDR3 spells CASRKIRTSGNEQFF. The CDR3 nucleotides read TGTGCCAGCAGAAAAATTCGGACTAGCGGGAATGAGCAGTTCTTC.

This clone was seen more than once but under ten times. The rearrangement uses TRBV6-5 and TRBJ2-7, with 7 nucleotides matching TRBD2. After removal of 2 bases from V and 0 bases from J, the junction contained 4 bases not matched to a gene. Looked up from germline, CDR1 is MNHEY and CDR2 is SVGAGI. The CDR3 is 15 amino acids. CDR3 protein: CASSYEASGSYEQYF. CDR3 in DNA: TGTGCCAGCAGTTACGAAGCTAGCGGCTCCTACGAGCAGTACTTC.

The rearrangement links TRBV14 to TRBJ1-4; perhaps TRBD1 as D (5 bases). CDR1 is SGHDN and CDR2 is FVKESK in the germline V gene. The CDR3 covers 15 residues. V gave up 2 bases and J gave up 5 bases, with 12 bases separating them. The CDR3 loop reads CASSQLGLLNEKLFF. The CDR3 nucleotides are TGTGCCAGCAGCCAACTGGGACTCCTCAATGAAAAACTGTTTTTT.

The chain recombines TRBV27 with TRBJ1-1, with D perhaps matching TRBD1 (6 bases). The germline V gene encodes CDR1 MNHEY and CDR2 SMNVEV (reference sequence). The CDR3 has 13 amino acids. Deletions cut 7 bases from V and 3 bases from J, with 12 bases between. In nucleotides, the CDR3 is TGTGCCAGCATGACAGGCTGGCACACTGAAGCTTTCTTT. Translation gives CASMTGWHTEAFF.

The chain employs TRBV21-1 and TRBJ2-3; TRBD1, the D gene given by the table, was not confirmed from the DNA. TRBV21-1 is marked as a pseudogene. The CDR3 has 18 residues. For the CDR3, the DNA is TGTGCCAGCAGCATTGGCTACAGGGAAATTTCTAGCACAGATACGCAGTATTTT. Translated: CASSIGYREISSTDTQYF.

This clone was seen just once. V is TRBV18 and J is TRBJ2-7; a weak D match, TRBD2 (5 bases). Germline values: CDR1 KGHSH, CDR2 LQKENI. This CDR3 has 13 residues. With 3 bases removed from V and 5 bases from J, the gap between germline ends came to 11 bases. The CDR3 reads CASSPKTGNEQYF. As DNA, the CDR3 is TGTGCCAGCTCACCGAAAACGGGGAACGAGCAGTACTTC. Together with reference TRBV18 and TRBJ2-7, the CDR3 gives the full variable domain: NAGVMQNPRHLVRRRGQEARLRCSPMKGHSHVYWYRQLPEEGLKFMVYLQKENIIDESGMPKERFSAEFPKEGPSILRIQQVVRGDSAAYFCASSPKTGNEQYFGPGTRLTVT.

Here the CDR3 reads CASSLGLAGDKQYF. The CDR3 DNA reads as TGTGCCAGCAGCTTGGGACTAGCGGGAGACAAGCAGTACTTC. The rearrangement links TRBV11-2 to TRBJ2-7; the match to TRBD2 covers 14 bases. This CDR3 contains 14 residues. Germline CDR1 is SGHAT and CDR2 is FQNNGV. Trimming removed 3 bases from V and 8 bases from J; junction bases left unmatched: 3.

The chain joins TRBV30 to TRBJ2-1, with 7 bases lining up with TRBD2. CDR3 length: 14 amino acids. Looked up from germline, CDR1 is GTSNPN and CDR2 is SVGIG (reference sequence). J lost 0 bases, V lost 5 bases, and 4 bases had no gene match. CDR3 nucleotides: TGTGCCTGGGGGGGGGTCGGCTCCTACAATGAGCAGTTCTTC. Amino acid sequence: CAWGGVGSYNEQFF.

The chain couples TRBV27 to TRBJ2-1; D is possibly TRBD1 (6 bases). Trimming took off 5 bases at V and 7 bases at J, with 6 bases between the two ends. CDR3 length: 11 residues. Germline-derived CDR1 and CDR2 are MNHEY and SMNVEV (reference sequence). The CDR3 region has the DNA TGTGCCAGCAGTACAGGGAATGAGCAGTTCTTC. Translated, it gives CASSTGNEQFF.

The genes are TRBV9 and TRBJ2-1; TRBD2 matches at 10 bases. With 4 bases clipped from V and 7 bases from J, the junction kept 8 bases outside the gene matches. CDR3 size: 15 residues. In germline, CDR1 is SGDLS, CDR2 YYNGEE. Here the CDR3 DNA reads TGTGCCAGCAGCCCGCGAGCGGGAGGGATTAATGAGCAGTTCTTC. It codes for CASSPRAGGINEQFF. Using reference TRBV9 and TRBJ2-1 for the parts outside the CDR3, the full variable domain is DSGVTQTPKHLITATGQRVTLRCSPRSGDLSVYWYQQSLDQGLQFLIQYYNGEERAKGNILERFSAQQFPDLHSELNLSSLELGDSALYFCASSPRAGGINEQFFGPGTRLTVL.

The gene calls are TRBV14 and TRBJ2-7, with D uncertain. Germline V gene lookup returns CDR1 SGHDN and CDR2 FVKESK. This CDR3 contains 16 residues. V was cut by 1 base and J by 5 bases, with 18 bases left in between. CDR3 nucleotide sequence: TGTGCCAGCAGCCAAGGGCCAGACCGGCGGTCCAACGAGCAGTACTTC. Translating gives CASSQGPDRRSNEQYF.

V usage is TRBV19 and J usage is TRBJ2-7, with TRBD1 as a possible D gene (5 bases). The CDR3 covers 13 residues. V shed 4 bases and J shed 2 bases, with 9 bases lying between them. Germline-derived CDR1 and CDR2 are LNHDA and SQIVND (reference sequence). In DNA, the CDR3 is TGTGCCAGTAGTAAAGGGGTTACCTACGAGCAGTACTTC. It is translated as CASSKGVTYEQYF.

Here the CDR3 reads CASKLSGGGGDTQYF. CDR3 nucleotides: TGTGCCAGCAAACTTAGCGGGGGCGGGGGAGATACGCAGTATTTT. This chain links TRBV2 with TRBJ2-3; 9 bases are a match to TRBD2. V gave up 7 bases and J gave up 5 bases; unmatched junction bases: 10. CDR3 length: 15 amino acids. Germline CDR1 reads SNHLY; CDR2 reads FYNNEI.

The V call is TRBV9, the J call TRBJ2-7, with 7 positions matching TRBD1. This CDR3 is 15 amino acids long. CDR1 is SGDLS, CDR2 YYNGEE, per germline. V dropped 3 bases and J dropped 2; count of bases not matched to a gene: 8. This CDR3 reads CASSAYPGTAYEQYF. The CDR3 DNA follows: TGTGCCAGCAGCGCCTACCCGGGGACAGCCTACGAGCAGTACTTC.

V usage is TRBV30 and J usage is TRBJ1-1; D remains unclear. V was trimmed by 0 bases and J by 4 bases, leaving 9 bases between them. The germline CDR1 and CDR2 sequences are GTSNPN and SVGIG (reference sequence). The CDR3 contains 13 residues. CDR3 nucleotide sequence: TGTGCCTGGAGTGTAGGACGGGGCACTGAAGCTTTCTTT. Its translation is CAWSVGRGTEAFF.

The V and J genes are TRBV6-1 and TRBJ2-7, with no clear D. V was trimmed by 4 bases and J by 3 bases, leaving 13 bases between them. From germline, CDR1 is MNHNS and CDR2 SASEGT. CDR3 size: 14 residues. The CDR3 is CASSGRVNSYEQYF. The CDR3 DNA sequence: TGTGCCAGCAGTGGCCGCGTTAACAGCTACGAGCAGTACTTC.

This sequence joins TRBV29-1 and TRBJ2-3, with D perhaps matching TRBD2 (5 bases). CDR3 length equals 14 residues. V lost 6 bases and J lost 5, with 18 bases in between. Germline CDR1 is SQVTM and CDR2 is ANQGSEA. In nucleotides, the CDR3 is TGCAGCGTAGCCGGACTCCCTAAAGGAGATACGCAGTATTTT. This encodes CSVAGLPKGDTQYF.

This chain joins TRBV27 and TRBJ2-7; TRBD1 might be the D (6 bases). The CDR3 covers 14 residues. With 0 bases removed from V and 7 bases from J, the gap between germline ends came to 13 bases. CDR1 is MNHEY, CDR2 SMNVEV, per germline (reference sequence). The CDR3 reads CASSLSTGFREQYF. CDR3 nucleotide sequence: TGTGCCAGCAGTTTATCTACAGGGTTCAGAGAGCAGTACTTC.

This clone was observed a single time. This chain connects TRBV5-6 to TRBJ2-7; the D is unclear. V shed 4 bases and J shed 5 bases, with 16 bases lying between them. This CDR3 is built from 14 residues. Per the germline V gene, CDR1 is SGHDT and CDR2 is YYEEEE. CDR3 amino acids: CASSPMGLLHEQYF. The CDR3, as DNA: TGTGCCAGCAGCCCCATGGGCTTGCTGCACGAGCAGTACTTC.

The chain is built from TRBV7-9 and TRBJ2-3, with D hard to call. The CDR3 has 12 amino acids. Deletions cut 7 bases from V and 3 bases from J, with 8 bases between. Germline assignment: CDR1 SEHNR and CDR2 FQNEAQ (reference sequence). Written as DNA, the CDR3 is TGTGCCAGCACGAGGATGACAGATACGCAGTATTTT. Translated: CASTRMTDTQYF. Full variable domain (outside the CDR3, taken from reference TRBV7-9 and TRBJ2-3): DTGVSQNPRHKITKRGQNVTFRCDPISEHNRLYWYRQTLGQGPEFLTYFQNEAQLEKSRLLSDRFSAERPKGSFSTLEIQRTEQGDSAMYLCASTRMTDTQYFGPGTRLTVL.

This chain joins TRBV5-4 and TRBJ2-7; D might be TRBD1 (6 bases). This CDR3 is built from 14 residues. Per the germline V gene, CDR1 is SGHNT and CDR2 is YYREEE (reference sequence). The V and J ends lost 1 base and 5 bases respectively, with 13 bases between them. As DNA, the CDR3 is TGTGCCAGCAGCTTGACCAGGGGAAGTAACGAGCAGTACTTC. This sequence encodes CASSLTRGSNEQYF.

The J gene is TRBJ1-4, the V gene TRBV27; D may be TRBD1 (5 bases). The CDR3 spans 15 residues. The germline gives CDR1 MNHEY, CDR2 SMNVEV (reference sequence). Between the trimmed V and J ends, which lost 0 bases and 8 bases, there was a span of 13 bases. Written as DNA, the CDR3 is TGTGCCAGCAGTTTATCACGGGGGAGGGGAGAAAAACTGTTTTTT. It is translated as CASSLSRGRGEKLFF.

V and J are TRBV6-5 and TRBJ1-3, with 9 bases lining up with TRBD1. V lost 10 bases and J lost 2; bases outside the gene matches: 6. CDR1 is MNHEY, CDR2 SVGAGI, per germline. The CDR3 totals 14 residues. The CDR3 protein is CATKGQGPGNTIYF. The CDR3 DNA is TGTGCCACAAAAGGACAGGGGCCTGGAAACACCATATATTTT.

This clone was recorded only once. The chain employs TRBV7-2 and TRBJ2-3, with 10 bases that match TRBD2. The CDR3 sequence is 17 residues long. The germline V gene has CDR1 SGHTA and CDR2 FQGNSA. V was pared by 3 bases and J by 0 bases, with 6 bases of the junction left unmatched. CDR3 in amino acids: CASSFQAGGGSTDTQYF. The CDR3 DNA reads as TGTGCCAGCAGCTTTCAAGCGGGAGGGGGAAGCACAGATACGCAGTATTTT.

The chain employs TRBV28 and TRBJ2-7; D remains unclear. This CDR3 is built from 16 residues. From germline, CDR1 is MDHEN and CDR2 SYDVKM. Trimming took 4 bases from V and 0 from J, leaving 16 bases between them. The CDR3 region is CASSYSIAFGSYEQYF. The CDR3 DNA follows: TGTGCCAGCAGTTATAGTATAGCTTTTGGCTCCTACGAGCAGTACTTC. Full variable domain (rest looked up from reference TRBV28 and TRBJ2-7): DVKVTQSSRYLVKRTGEKVFLECVQDMDHENMFWYRQDPGLGLRLIYFSYDVKMKEKGDIPEGYSVSREKKERFSLILESASTNQTSMYLCASSYSIAFGSYEQYFGPGTRLTVT.

V gene TRBV6-1 combines with J gene TRBJ1-5; 9 positions agree with TRBD1. With 7 bases clipped from V and 6 bases from J, the junction kept 7 bases outside the gene matches. This CDR3 has 14 amino acids. Germline CDR1 is MNHNS and CDR2 is SASEGT. The CDR3 coding sequence is TGTGCCAGCACCATGGACAGGGGAGGTCAGCCCCAGCATTTT. Protein sequence: CASTMDRGGQPQHF.